The rows below give T cell receptor beta chains drawn from one sample of a study of technical replicates of blood from a few donors. Profiled with immunoSEQ multiplex PCR; TCRdb holds only in-frame clones, not every one. The sample gives fewer than 85,000 clones, 90% to 97% of which show up once; about 0.31% is in the top ten. The sample consisted of T cells isolated from PBMCs. These receptor sequences come from a human donor in good health. CDR3s include the opening cysteine and the closing phenylalanine or tryptophan. The order of the fields is V gene, J gene, D gene, clone size, CDR3 protein, CDR3 DNA. The D gene is left open where the match is weak. Expanded clones get a size class; other rows say once, few or many, or leave the size out.

v_gene: TRBV5-1
j_gene: TRBJ1-1
d_gene: TRBD1
abundance: -
CDR3aa: CASSATTGETEAFF
CDR3nt: TGCGCCAGCAGCGCCACTACAGGGGAGACTGAAGCTTTCTTT

v_gene: TRBV9
j_gene: TRBJ2-7
d_gene: -
abundance: -
CDR3aa: CASSVGDGSSTYEQYF
CDR3nt: TGTGCCAGCAGCGTAGGGGACGGGAGCTCAACCTACGAGCAGTACTTC

v_gene: TRBV7-8
j_gene: TRBJ2-7
d_gene: TRBD1
abundance: -
CDR3aa: CASSLTDRAYEQYF
CDR3nt: TGTGCCAGCAGCTTAACGGACAGGGCCTACGAGCAGTACTTC

v_gene: TRBV6-6
j_gene: TRBJ2-2
d_gene: -
abundance: -
CDR3aa: CASLLSVQPYTGELFF
CDR3nt: TGTGCCAGCTTATTAAGTGTACAGCCATACACCGGGGAGCTGTTTTTT

v_gene: TRBV11-2
j_gene: TRBJ2-5
d_gene: TRBD2
abundance: -
CDR3aa: CASSSGLAGGETQYF
CDR3nt: TGTGCCAGCAGCTCGGGACTAGCGGGGGGAGAGACCCAGTACTTC

v_gene: TRBV5-5
j_gene: TRBJ1-5
d_gene: -
abundance: -
CDR3aa: CASSFIFGVGQPQHF
CDR3nt: TGTGCCAGCAGCTTTATTTTCGGCGTCGGGCAGCCCCAGCATTTT

v_gene: TRBV4-2
j_gene: TRBJ2-7
d_gene: -
abundance: -
CDR3aa: CASSQDLETMRIPSYEQYF
CDR3nt: TGTGCCAGCAGCCAAGATCTGGAGACTATGAGAATCCCATCCTACGAGCAGTACTTC

v_gene: TRBV5-1
j_gene: TRBJ2-1
d_gene: TRBD2
abundance: -
CDR3aa: CASHLGLAGGTASYNEQFF
CDR3nt: TGCGCCAGCCATTTAGGACTAGCGGGAGGAACTGCCTCCTACAATGAGCAGTTCTTC

v_gene: TRBV7-3
j_gene: TRBJ1-2
d_gene: TRBD1
abundance: -
CDR3aa: CASSLSGQDGSYGYTF
CDR3nt: TGTGCCAGCAGCTTAAGTGGACAGGATGGGAGCTATGGCTACACCTTC

v_gene: TRBV11-3
j_gene: TRBJ2-3
d_gene: -
abundance: -
CDR3aa: CASSLRDLVDTQYF
CDR3nt: TGTGCCAGCAGCTTACGGGACTTGGTGGATACGCAGTATTTT

v_gene: TRBV2
j_gene: TRBJ2-2
d_gene: -
abundance: -
CDR3aa: CASSGGTGELFF
CDR3nt: TGTGCCAGCAGTGGAGGCACCGGGGAGCTGTTTTTT

v_gene: TRBV29-1
j_gene: TRBJ2-3
d_gene: TRBD2
abundance: -
CDR3aa: CSVAAGVLTDTQYF
CDR3nt: TGCAGCGTTGCTGCGGGAGTTCTGACAGATACGCAGTATTTT

v_gene: TRBV4-1
j_gene: TRBJ2-1
d_gene: TRBD2
abundance: -
CDR3aa: CASNGRAGSEQFF
CDR3nt: TGCGCCAGCAACGGGAGGGCCGGGAGTGAGCAGTTCTTC

v_gene: TRBV7-8
j_gene: TRBJ2-1
d_gene: -
abundance: -
CDR3aa: CASSPDTGSYNEQFF
CDR3nt: TGTGCCAGCAGCCCAGATACAGGCTCCTACAATGAGCAGTTCTTC

v_gene: TRBV2
j_gene: TRBJ2-5
d_gene: TRBD1
abundance: once
CDR3aa: CASSDSLQGARETQYF
CDR3nt: TGTGCCAGCAGTGATTCATTGCAGGGGGCAAGGGAGACCCAGTACTTC

v_gene: TRBV6-1
j_gene: TRBJ2-5
d_gene: -
abundance: -
CDR3aa: CASSAYFTQGETQYF
CDR3nt: TGTGCCAGCAGCGCCTATTTTACCCAGGGAGAGACCCAGTACTTC

v_gene: TRBV29-1
j_gene: TRBJ2-5
d_gene: -
abundance: -
CDR3aa: CSAPMIGHSETQYF
CDR3nt: TGCAGCGCCCCCATGATTGGGCATTCAGAGACCCAGTACTTC

v_gene: TRBV7-2
j_gene: TRBJ2-7
d_gene: -
abundance: -
CDR3aa: CASTANRGSNEQYF
CDR3nt: TGTGCCAGCACCGCTAATCGGGGGAGCAACGAGCAGTACTTC

v_gene: TRBV30
j_gene: TRBJ2-1
d_gene: -
abundance: -
CDR3aa: CAWNWQSSYNEQFF
CDR3nt: TGTGCCTGGAATTGGCAAAGCTCCTACAATGAGCAGTTCTTC

v_gene: TRBV7-2
j_gene: TRBJ2-1
d_gene: TRBD2
abundance: -
CDR3aa: CASSFNLAGANEQFF
CDR3nt: TGTGCCAGCAGCTTTAATCTAGCGGGAGCCAATGAGCAGTTCTTC

v_gene: TRBV4-3
j_gene: TRBJ1-2
d_gene: TRBD1
abundance: few
CDR3aa: CASSQALQGDYGYTF
CDR3nt: TGCGCCAGCAGCCAGGCCCTACAGGGGGACTATGGCTACACCTTC

v_gene: TRBV7-2
j_gene: TRBJ1-1
d_gene: -
abundance: -
CDR3aa: CASSLFVAREGTEAFF
CDR3nt: TGTGCCAGCAGCTTATTTGTCGCCAGGGAGGGCACTGAAGCTTTCTTT

v_gene: TRBV11-1
j_gene: TRBJ2-7
d_gene: TRBD2
abundance: -
CDR3aa: CASSLAGRAEQYF
CDR3nt: TGTGCCAGCAGCTTGGCAGGGAGGGCAGAGCAGTACTTC

v_gene: TRBV5-4
j_gene: TRBJ2-3
d_gene: -
abundance: -
CDR3aa: CASSLDILSRTDTQYF
CDR3nt: TGTGCCAGCAGCTTGGATATCCTGAGCCGCACAGATACGCAGTATTTT

v_gene: TRBV10-2
j_gene: TRBJ1-5
d_gene: -
abundance: -
CDR3aa: CASSDATEQNQPQHF
CDR3nt: TGCGCCAGCAGTGACGCGACAGAACAAAATCAGCCCCAGCATTTT

v_gene: TRBV30
j_gene: TRBJ2-5
d_gene: -
abundance: -
CDR3aa: CAWIGPEETQYF
CDR3nt: TGTGCCTGGATTGGCCCAGAAGAGACCCAGTACTTC

v_gene: TRBV6-6
j_gene: TRBJ2-7
d_gene: TRBD2
abundance: -
CDR3aa: CASRGTSGSISYEQYF
CDR3nt: TGTGCCAGCAGAGGGACTAGCGGGAGTATCTCCTACGAGCAGTACTTC

v_gene: TRBV19
j_gene: TRBJ2-7
d_gene: -
abundance: -
CDR3aa: CASSIGAGYRGYEQYF
CDR3nt: TGTGCCAGTAGTATAGGGGCGGGGTATAGGGGCTACGAGCAGTACTTC

v_gene: TRBV6-1
j_gene: TRBJ1-2
d_gene: -
abundance: -
CDR3aa: CASSERSRGVIYGYTF
CDR3nt: TGTGCCAGCAGTGAGAGAAGCAGGGGTGTTATCTATGGCTACACCTTC

v_gene: TRBV6-1
j_gene: TRBJ2-7
d_gene: -
abundance: -
CDR3aa: CASVPLTGNNYEQYF
CDR3nt: TGTGCCAGCGTTCCCCTAACAGGGAACAACTACGAGCAGTACTTC

v_gene: TRBV7-3
j_gene: TRBJ2-1
d_gene: TRBD2
abundance: -
CDR3aa: CASSLTGLAVNNEQFF
CDR3nt: TGTGCCAGCAGCTTAACGGGTCTAGCGGTAAACAATGAGCAGTTCTTC

v_gene: TRBV7-6
j_gene: TRBJ1-4
d_gene: -
abundance: -
CDR3aa: CASSLVEEKLFF
CDR3nt: TGTGCCAGCAGCTTAGTCGAGGAAAAACTGTTTTTT

v_gene: TRBV7-9
j_gene: TRBJ2-5
d_gene: TRBD1
abundance: -
CDR3aa: CASSLAGQGAETQYF
CDR3nt: TGTGCCAGCAGCTTAGCGGGACAGGGGGCAGAGACCCAGTACTTC

v_gene: TRBV29-1
j_gene: TRBJ2-7
d_gene: -
abundance: -
CDR3aa: CSALDTYEQYF
CDR3nt: TGCAGCGCCTTGGACACTTACGAGCAGTACTTC

v_gene: TRBV23-1
j_gene: TRBJ2-7
d_gene: -
abundance: -
CDR3aa: CASSLVKEQYF
CDR3nt: TGCGCCAGCAGTTTAGTTAAGGAGCAGTACTTC

v_gene: TRBV5-5
j_gene: TRBJ1-1
d_gene: -
abundance: -
CDR3aa: CASRRGRLNTEAFF
CDR3nt: TGTGCCAGCAGACGAGGTAGGCTGAACACTGAAGCTTTCTTT

v_gene: TRBV5-1
j_gene: TRBJ2-7
d_gene: -
abundance: -
CDR3aa: CASSFPSSSYEQYF
CDR3nt: TGCGCCAGCAGCTTCCCTAGCAGCTCCTACGAGCAGTACTTC

v_gene: TRBV7-4
j_gene: TRBJ2-4
d_gene: TRBD2
abundance: -
CDR3aa: CASSLGLALLKNIQYF
CDR3nt: TGTGCCAGCAGCTTGGGACTAGCGCTCCTCAAAAACATTCAGTACTTC

v_gene: TRBV28
j_gene: TRBJ1-1
d_gene: TRBD1
abundance: -
CDR3aa: CASSSFQGEAEAFF
CDR3nt: TGTGCCAGCAGTTCATTCCAGGGGGAGGCTGAAGCTTTCTTT

v_gene: TRBV6-5
j_gene: TRBJ1-5
d_gene: TRBD1
abundance: -
CDR3aa: CASSQGTGVYQPQHF
CDR3nt: TGTGCCAGCAGCCAAGGGACAGGGGTTTATCAGCCCCAGCATTTT

v_gene: TRBV19
j_gene: TRBJ1-5
d_gene: -
abundance: -
CDR3aa: CASVGGGAGQPQHF
CDR3nt: TGTGCCAGCGTCGGGGGGGGTGCCGGGCAGCCCCAGCATTTT

v_gene: TRBV9
j_gene: TRBJ2-2
d_gene: TRBD2
abundance: -
CDR3aa: CASSVAPSGGGPGELFF
CDR3nt: TGTGCCAGCAGCGTAGCCCCATCGGGGGGAGGGCCCGGGGAGCTGTTTTTT

v_gene: TRBV5-4
j_gene: TRBJ2-7
d_gene: TRBD1
abundance: -
CDR3aa: CASRTLTGHEQYF
CDR3nt: TGTGCCAGCAGGACGCTGACAGGGCACGAGCAGTACTTC

v_gene: TRBV5-1
j_gene: TRBJ1-2
d_gene: -
abundance: -
CDR3aa: CASSLDPRDGYTF
CDR3nt: TGCGCCAGCAGCCTCGACCCCAGGGATGGCTACACCTTC

v_gene: TRBV4-2
j_gene: TRBJ2-7
d_gene: TRBD1
abundance: once
CDR3aa: CASSQYQGDSYEQYF
CDR3nt: TGTGCCAGCAGCCAGTATCAAGGGGACAGCTACGAGCAGTACTTC

v_gene: TRBV5-1
j_gene: TRBJ1-1
d_gene: TRBD1
abundance: -
CDR3aa: CASSMKTGLNTEAFF
CDR3nt: TGCGCCAGCAGCATGAAGACAGGGTTGAACACTGAAGCTTTCTTT

v_gene: TRBV9
j_gene: TRBJ2-1
d_gene: TRBD1
abundance: -
CDR3aa: CASSFRDRGLGEQFF
CDR3nt: TGTGCCAGCAGCTTCCGGGACAGGGGGCTAGGGGAGCAGTTCTTC

v_gene: TRBV6-5
j_gene: TRBJ2-7
d_gene: TRBD2
abundance: -
CDR3aa: CASSPGTSGSYEQYF
CDR3nt: TGTGCCAGCAGTCCCGGGACTAGCGGTTCCTACGAGCAGTACTTC

v_gene: TRBV6-1
j_gene: TRBJ2-3
d_gene: -
abundance: -
CDR3aa: CASSSEITDTQYF
CDR3nt: TGTGCCAGCAGTAGTGAGATCACAGATACGCAGTATTTT

v_gene: TRBV11-3
j_gene: TRBJ2-5
d_gene: -
abundance: -
CDR3aa: CASSPGSGETQYF
CDR3nt: TGTGCCAGCAGCCCAGGGTCTGGAGAGACCCAGTACTTC

v_gene: TRBV15
j_gene: TRBJ2-5
d_gene: -
abundance: -
CDR3aa: CATSRSETQYF
CDR3nt: TGTGCCACCAGCAGGTCTGAGACCCAGTACTTC

v_gene: TRBV5-8
j_gene: TRBJ2-2
d_gene: -
abundance: -
CDR3aa: CASSYMNTGELFF
CDR3nt: TGTGCCAGCAGCTACATGAACACCGGGGAGCTGTTTTTT

v_gene: TRBV21-1
j_gene: TRBJ2-1
d_gene: -
abundance: -
CDR3aa: CASSKGLAEHYNEQFF
CDR3nt: TGTGCCAGCAGCAAGGGGCTAGCGGAGCACTACAATGAGCAGTTCTTC